The next 3 T cell receptor beta chains were all read from a single sample in a study of vaccination effects on CD4 cells after COVID-19 (dated by TCRdb to the early 2020s). Their recognized antigens are unknown. Library prep was done by the immunoSEQ multiplex PCR assay. TCRdb limited this immuneACCESS table to in-frame rearrangements with V and J called. A share of clones is missing; checked studies link under half to unresolved V genes, and the rest is unexplained. Counted in this sample were around 79,000 clones; roughly 79% of them appeared once. The ten largest clones represent about 11% of the sample. To identify antigen-specific CD4+ T cell clonotypes by their expansion, the ViraFEST assay first stimulated PBMC with viral peptide pools and then applied TCR sequencing. After approximately 11 days of culture, CD4+ T cells were isolated with the EasySep CD4+ T cell isolation kit. None of the healthy vaccine recipients had a prior SARS-CoV-2 infection, which was confirmed by nucleocapsid antibody tests that came back negative both before and after vaccination.

Sequences were derived from CD4+ T cells from PBMCs cultured with SARS-CoV-2 spike peptides, sampled before COVID-19 vaccination. Per the publication, the cell subset or site label means: SARS-CoV-2 spike overlapping peptide pool stimulation. The receptors here all came from a human donor who received a COVID-19 vaccine.

The chain carries TRBV30 and TRBJ1-1; D is uncertain. V was trimmed by 2 bases and J by 0 bases, leaving 10 bases between them. The CDR3 loop spans 14 amino acids. Per the germline V gene, CDR1 is GTSNPN and CDR2 is SVGIG (reference sequence). In DNA, the CDR3 is TGTGCCTGGAGTATGGGTCACTTGAACACTGAAGCTTTCTTT. Translation gives CAWSMGHLNTEAFF.

The sample holds a few counts of this clone. The chain has TRBV7-2 and TRBJ2-7, with D uncertain. Trimming stripped 4 bases from V and 0 bases from J, with 10 bases between. Germline V gives CDR1 SGHTA, CDR2 FQGNSA. The length of the CDR3 is 14 residues. The CDR3 coding sequence is TGTGCCAGCAGCTCAACCCCGAGCTCCTACGAGCAGTACGTC. Translation: CASSSTPSSYEQYV.

The chain has TRBV7-2 and TRBJ2-3; D is unresolved. The germline V gene has CDR1 SGHTA and CDR2 FQGNSA. This CDR3 has 15 amino acids. The V end lost 2 bases, the J end lost 0 bases, and 9 bases lay between the germline ends. CDR3 amino acids: CASSLILGSTDTQYF. CDR3 DNA sequence: TGTGCCAGCAGCTTAATCCTAGGAAGCACAGATACGCAGTATTTT.